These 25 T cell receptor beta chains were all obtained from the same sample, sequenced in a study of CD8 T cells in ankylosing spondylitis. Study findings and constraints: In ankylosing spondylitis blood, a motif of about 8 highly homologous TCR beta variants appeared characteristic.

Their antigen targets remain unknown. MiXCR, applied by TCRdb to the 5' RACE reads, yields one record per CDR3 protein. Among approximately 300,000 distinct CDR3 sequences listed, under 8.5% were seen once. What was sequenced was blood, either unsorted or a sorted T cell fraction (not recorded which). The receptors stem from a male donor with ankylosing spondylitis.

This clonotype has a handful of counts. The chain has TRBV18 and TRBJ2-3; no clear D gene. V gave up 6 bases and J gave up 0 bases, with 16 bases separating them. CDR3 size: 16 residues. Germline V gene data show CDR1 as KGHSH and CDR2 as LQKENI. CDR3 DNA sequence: TGTGCCAGCTCCAATGTTCTTCGTCGTAGCACAGATACGCAGTATTTT. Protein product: CASSNVLRRSTDTQYF.

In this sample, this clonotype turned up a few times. As DNA, the CDR3 is TGTGCCAGCAGCCAAGAACGGGCAGGGGGGATTTTCGAGCAGTACTTC. Encoded protein: CASSQERAGGIFEQYF. This chain links TRBV4-2 with TRBJ2-7; tentatively, D is TRBD1 (7 bases). Germline lookup yields CDR1 LGHNA and CDR2 YNFKEQ. The V end was cut by 0 bases, the J end by 6 bases, with 18 bases between. This CDR3 comprises 16 residues.

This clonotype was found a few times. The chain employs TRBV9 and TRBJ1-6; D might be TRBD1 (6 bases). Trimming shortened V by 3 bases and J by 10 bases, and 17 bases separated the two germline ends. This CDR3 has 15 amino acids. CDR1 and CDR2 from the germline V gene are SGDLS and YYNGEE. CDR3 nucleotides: TGTGCCAGCAGCGCTACACAGGGTTTGAGCTCACCCCTCCACTTT. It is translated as CASSATQGLSSPLHF.

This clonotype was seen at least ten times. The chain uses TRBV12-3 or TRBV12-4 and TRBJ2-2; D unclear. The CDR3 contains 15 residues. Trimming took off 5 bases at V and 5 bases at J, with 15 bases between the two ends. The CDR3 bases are TGTGCCAGCAGTGGAGCAGAGCTGAGGACCGGGGAGCTGTTTTTT. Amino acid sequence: CASSGAELRTGELFF.

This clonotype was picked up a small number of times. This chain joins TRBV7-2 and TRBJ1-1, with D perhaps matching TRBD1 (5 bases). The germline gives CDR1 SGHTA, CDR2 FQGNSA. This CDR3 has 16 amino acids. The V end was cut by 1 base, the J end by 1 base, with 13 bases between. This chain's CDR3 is CASSLDGRGGNTEAFF. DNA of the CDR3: TGTGCCAGCAGCTTAGATGGTCGGGGGGGGAACACTGAAGCTTTCTTT.

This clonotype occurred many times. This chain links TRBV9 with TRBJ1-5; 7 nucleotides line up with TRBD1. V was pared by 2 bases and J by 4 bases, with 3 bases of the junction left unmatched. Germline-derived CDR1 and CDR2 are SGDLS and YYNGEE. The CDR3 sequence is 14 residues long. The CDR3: CASSVGQENQPQHF. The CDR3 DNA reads TGTGCCAGCAGCGTCGGACAGGAAAATCAGCCCCAGCATTTT. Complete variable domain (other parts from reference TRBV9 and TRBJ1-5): DSGVTQTPKHLITATGQRVTLRCSPRSGDLSVYWYQQSLDQGLQFLIQYYNGEERAKGNILERFSAQQFPDLHSELNLSSLELGDSALYFCASSVGQENQPQHFGDGTRLSIL.

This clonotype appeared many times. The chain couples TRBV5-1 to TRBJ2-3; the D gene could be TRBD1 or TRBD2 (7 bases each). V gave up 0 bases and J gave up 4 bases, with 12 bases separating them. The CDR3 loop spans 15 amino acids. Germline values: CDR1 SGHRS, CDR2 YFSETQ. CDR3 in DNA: TGCGCCAGCAGCTTGGGACAGGGACTACCAGATACGCAGTATTTT. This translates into CASSLGQGLPDTQYF.

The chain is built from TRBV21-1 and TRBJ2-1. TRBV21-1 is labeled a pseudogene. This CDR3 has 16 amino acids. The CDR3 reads CASSNRSGRAYNEQFF. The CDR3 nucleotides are TGTGCCAGCAGCAATCGGAGCGGGAGGGCCTACAATGAGCAGTTCTTC.

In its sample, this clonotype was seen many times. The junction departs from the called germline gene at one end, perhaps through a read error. The CDR3 sequence is CASSLRGGLAAKTGELFF. The CDR3 region has the DNA TGTGCCAGCAGTTTGAGGGGCGGGCTAGCGGCGAAGACCGGGGAGCTGTTTTTT. The genes are TRBV12-3 or TRBV12-4 and TRBJ2-2; 7 nucleotides agree with TRBD2. CDR3 length: 18 residues.

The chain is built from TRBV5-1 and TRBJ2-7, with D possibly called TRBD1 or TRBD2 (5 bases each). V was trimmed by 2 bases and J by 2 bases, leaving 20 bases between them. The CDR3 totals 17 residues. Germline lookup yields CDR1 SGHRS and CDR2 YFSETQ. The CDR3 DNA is TGCGCCAGCAGCTTCCGGACGGGCGCTGGGGACGCCTACGAGCAGTACTTC. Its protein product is CASSFRTGAGDAYEQYF.

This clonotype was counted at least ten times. The CDR3 region is CASSPRQGGTDTQYF. The CDR3 DNA is TGTGCCAGCAGCCCCCGACAGGGAGGCACAGATACGCAGTATTTT. V usage is TRBV7-2 and J usage is TRBJ2-3, with 7 bases matching TRBD1. J lost 1 base, V lost 5 bases, and 6 bases had no gene match. Germline values: CDR1 SGHTA, CDR2 FQGNSA. The CDR3 covers 15 residues.

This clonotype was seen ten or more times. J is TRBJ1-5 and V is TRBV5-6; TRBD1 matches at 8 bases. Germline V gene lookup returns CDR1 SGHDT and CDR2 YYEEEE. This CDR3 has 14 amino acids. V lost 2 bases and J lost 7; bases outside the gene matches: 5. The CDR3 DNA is TGTGCCAGCAGCTTAACAGGGGGACAACAGCCCCAGCATTTT. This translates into CASSLTGGQQPQHF.

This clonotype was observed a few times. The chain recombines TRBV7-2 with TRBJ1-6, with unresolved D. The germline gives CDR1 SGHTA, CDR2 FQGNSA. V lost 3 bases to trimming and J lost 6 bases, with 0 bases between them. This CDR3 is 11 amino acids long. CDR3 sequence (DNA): TGTGCCAGCAGCTTTAATTCACCCCTCCACTTT. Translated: CASSFNSPLHF.

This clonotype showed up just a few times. CDR3 DNA: TGCAGTGCTAGTATGGGACAGGGTTCCGGAGAGACCCAGTACTTC. Protein sequence: CSASMGQGSGETQYF. V and J are TRBV20-1 and TRBJ2-5; 9 positions agree with TRBD1. The CDR3 is 15 amino acids. Germline loops: CDR1 DFQATT, CDR2 SNEGSKA (reference sequence). V shed 3 bases and J 4 bases; nucleotides not matched to a gene: 9.

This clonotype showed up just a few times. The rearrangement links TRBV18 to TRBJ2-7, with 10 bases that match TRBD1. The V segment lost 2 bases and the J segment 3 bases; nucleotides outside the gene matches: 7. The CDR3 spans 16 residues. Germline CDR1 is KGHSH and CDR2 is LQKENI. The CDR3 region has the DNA TGTGCCAGCTCACCAGAGGGACGGACAGGGGGCTACGAGCAGTACTTC. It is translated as CASSPEGRTGGYEQYF.

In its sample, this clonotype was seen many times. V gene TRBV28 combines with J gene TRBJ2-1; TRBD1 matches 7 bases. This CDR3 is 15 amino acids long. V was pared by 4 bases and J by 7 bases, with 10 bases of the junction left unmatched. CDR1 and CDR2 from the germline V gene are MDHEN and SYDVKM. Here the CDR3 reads CASSWTGKNQNEQFF. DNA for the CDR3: TGTGCCAGCAGTTGGACAGGCAAAAACCAAAATGAGCAGTTCTTC.

The CDR3 protein is CASSFQGAVGQPQHF. The CDR3, as DNA: TGCGCCAGCAGCTTCCAGGGGGCCGTGGGTCAGCCCCAGCATTTT. V and J are TRBV5-1 and TRBJ1-5, with 8 bases matching TRBD1. Looked up from germline, CDR1 is SGHRS and CDR2 is YFSETQ. Germline trimming cut 2 bases from V and 6 bases from J; bases unmatched to any gene: 7. The length of the CDR3 is 15 residues.

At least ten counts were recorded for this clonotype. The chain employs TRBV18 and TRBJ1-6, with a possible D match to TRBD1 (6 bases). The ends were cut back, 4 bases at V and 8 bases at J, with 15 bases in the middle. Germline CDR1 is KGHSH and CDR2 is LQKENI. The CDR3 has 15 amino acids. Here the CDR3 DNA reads TGTGCCAGCTCACTTTCACAGGGCACGGATTCACCCCTCCACTTT. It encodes CASSLSQGTDSPLHF.

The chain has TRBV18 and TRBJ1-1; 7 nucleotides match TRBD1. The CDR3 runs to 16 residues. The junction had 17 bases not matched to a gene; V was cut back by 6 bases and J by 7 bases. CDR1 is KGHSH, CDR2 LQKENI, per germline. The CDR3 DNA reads TGTGCCAGCTCTGGAACGACAGGCAGGGGGACTAATGAAGCTTTCTTT. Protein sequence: CASSGTTGRGTNEAFF.

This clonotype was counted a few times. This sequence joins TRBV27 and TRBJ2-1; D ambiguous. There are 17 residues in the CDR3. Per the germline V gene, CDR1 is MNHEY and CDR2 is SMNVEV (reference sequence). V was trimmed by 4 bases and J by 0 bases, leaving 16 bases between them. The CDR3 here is CASSSKSSVPSYNEQFF. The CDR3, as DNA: TGTGCCAGCAGTTCCAAATCTAGTGTGCCCTCCTACAATGAGCAGTTCTTC.

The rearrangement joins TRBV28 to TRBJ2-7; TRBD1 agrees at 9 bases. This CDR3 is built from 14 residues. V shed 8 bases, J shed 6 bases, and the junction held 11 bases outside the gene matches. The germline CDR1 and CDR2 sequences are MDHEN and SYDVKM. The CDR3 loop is CASRDRAISGEQYF. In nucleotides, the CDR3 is TGTGCCAGCCGGGACAGGGCCATTTCAGGCGAGCAGTACTTC.

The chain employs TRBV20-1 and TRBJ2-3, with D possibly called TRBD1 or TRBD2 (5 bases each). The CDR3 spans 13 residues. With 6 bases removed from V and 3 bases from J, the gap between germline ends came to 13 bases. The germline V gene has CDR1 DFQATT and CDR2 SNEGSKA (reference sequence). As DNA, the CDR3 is TGCAGTGCCGAGGGTGGGGGAACAGATACGCAGTATTTT. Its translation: CSAEGGGTDTQYF.

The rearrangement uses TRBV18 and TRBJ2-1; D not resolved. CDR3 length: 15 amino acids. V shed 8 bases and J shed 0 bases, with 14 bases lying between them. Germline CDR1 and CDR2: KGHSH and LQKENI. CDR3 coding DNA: TGTGCCAGCCACCCGGACCTGTCCTCCTACAATGAGCAGTTCTTC. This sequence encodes CASHPDLSSYNEQFF. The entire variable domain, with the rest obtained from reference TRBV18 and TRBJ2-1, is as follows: NAGVMQNPRHLVRRRGQEARLRCSPMKGHSHVYWYRQLPEEGLKFMVYLQKENIIDESGMPKERFSAEFPKEGPSILRIQQVVRGDSAAYFCASHPDLSSYNEQFFGPGTRLTVL.

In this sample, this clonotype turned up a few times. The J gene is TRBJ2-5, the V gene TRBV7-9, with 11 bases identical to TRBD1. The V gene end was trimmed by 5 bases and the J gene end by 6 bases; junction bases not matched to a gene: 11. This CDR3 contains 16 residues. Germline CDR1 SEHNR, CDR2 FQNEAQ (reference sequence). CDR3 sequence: CASSQNRTGGVKTQYF. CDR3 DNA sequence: TGTGCCAGCAGCCAGAATCGGACAGGGGGCGTAAAGACCCAGTACTTC.

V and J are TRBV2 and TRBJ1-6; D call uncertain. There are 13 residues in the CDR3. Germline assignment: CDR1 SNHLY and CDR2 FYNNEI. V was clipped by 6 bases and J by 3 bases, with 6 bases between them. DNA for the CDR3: TGTGCCAGCAGGGTGAACTATAATTCACCCCTCCACTTT. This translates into CASRVNYNSPLHF.